This T cell receptor (beta chain) was obtained from a study of T-cell reconstitution after alpha-beta-depleted transplantation in children (dated by TCRdb to about 2016). Context from the whole study: T-cell immune reconstitution after TCRalphabeta/CD19-depleted allogeneic hematopoietic cell transplantation in children was quantitatively tracked in the study by means of TCR repertoire profiling.

The study at large found these results: Hyperexpanded clone frequencies declined over subsequent months; after one year, T-cell counts and TCRbeta diversity were mostly attributed to newly produced T cells. In some patients, the high TCRbeta diversity seen at day 60 was put down to recipient T cells and intrathymic progenitors that had survived conditioning. About two months after transplant, the apparently early recovery of alphabetaT-cell counts reportedly depended on just several hundred clones that had expanded rapidly and came from non-depleted graft cells.

The sample's treatment or condition label, decoded: allogeneic hematopoietic cell transplantation with graft depleted of TCRalphabeta T cells and CD19 B cells. The children who served as transplant recipients had been given grafts of TCRalphabeta/CD19-depleted allogeneic hematopoietic cells. This clonotype occurred many times. Its antigen has not been determined. Per-nucleotide qualities are absent, and no much larger clonotype sits a single base away. The germline V gene encodes CDR1 SGHVS and CDR2 FQNEAQ. Its CDR3 holds 12 amino acids, cysteine through phenylalanine. CDR3 DNA is the only sequence kept; it has 36 bases, read in frame from the first base. V and J are truncated by 5 bases and 15 bases respectively, leaving an intervening sequence of 17 bases. Library preparation used PCR. The run used an Illumina HiSeq 2500. TCR library preparation used molecular barcoding, with unique molecular identifiers applied to normalize quantification of the TCRbeta repertoire. TCRdb trimmed the raw reads at Q25, called clones with MiXCR and kept productive beta chains. For every CDR3 protein sequence, its rows merge into one entry that carries the most common genes and DNA. The sample profile shows 490,000 or so distinct CDR3 sequences; about 10% of them were found once. About 2% of the sample comes from the top ten.

This clonotype originated in a child aged 2 to 15 with inherited bone marrow failure, due to receive a stem cell transplant. The chain is made from TRBV7-8 and TRBJ2-1; the D gene is possibly TRBD2, with 7 bases matching. Sample: PBMCs, taken before TCRalphabeta/CD19-depleted stem cell transplant. The CDR3: CASSGGRESLFF. The DNA is TGTGCCAGCAGCGGGGGGCGGGAGTCTCTGTTCTTC.